Listed below are T cell receptor beta chains from one sample, sequenced in a study of shared clonotypes between healthy human individuals. TCRdb keeps only in-frame clones here, not all; method: immunoSEQ multiplex PCR. The table shows about 2 million clones, with 95% occurring only once. Sample: naive CD4+ T cells sorted from blood. The receptors were sampled from a man aged 18 to 35 in good health. Both conserved end residues are part of each CDR3. The D gene is left open where the match is weak. Clone size is stated in some rows and not others, as once, few, many or a class when expanded.

V gene: TRBV10-3; clone size: -; J gene: TRBJ2-7; D gene: -; CDR3 DNA: TGTGCCATCAGTGAGTCAACAGGCACCTACGAGCAGTACTTC; CDR3 protein: CAISESTGTYEQYF
V gene: TRBV6-5; clone size: -; J gene: TRBJ1-5; D gene: -; CDR3 DNA: TGTGCCAGCAGTAGACAGCGCAATCAGCCCCAGCATTTT; CDR3 protein: CASSRQRNQPQHF
V gene: TRBV29-1; clone size: -; J gene: TRBJ2-7; D gene: TRBD2; CDR3 DNA: TGCAGCGTTGAGAATGGGGACTATCGGCACGAGCAGTACTTC; CDR3 protein: CSVENGDYRHEQYF
V gene: TRBV25-1; clone size: once; J gene: TRBJ1-6; D gene: -; CDR3 DNA: TGTGCCAGCAGTGAAGTAAGGAGTCAGGGTTCACCCCTCCACTTT; CDR3 protein: CASSEVRSQGSPLHF
V gene: TRBV18; clone size: once; J gene: TRBJ2-3; D gene: -; CDR3 DNA: TGTGCCAGCTCACCAATAGTTGGCACAGATACGCAGTATTTT; CDR3 protein: CASSPIVGTDTQYF
V gene: TRBV11-2; clone size: -; J gene: TRBJ2-7; D gene: -; CDR3 DNA: TGTGCCAGCAGCTCCGGTTGGGGCGCATACGAGCAGTACTTC; CDR3 protein: CASSSGWGAYEQYF
V gene: TRBV7-2; clone size: -; J gene: TRBJ1-2; D gene: -; CDR3 DNA: TGTGCCAGCAGCGCCGGGACGCAGTTCTATGGCTACACCTTC; CDR3 protein: CASSAGTQFYGYTF
V gene: TRBV7-2; clone size: -; J gene: TRBJ2-4; D gene: -; CDR3 DNA: TGTGCCAGCAGCTCCGATGGATTAGCCAAAAACATTCAGTACTTC; CDR3 protein: CASSSDGLAKNIQYF
V gene: TRBV4-3; clone size: -; J gene: TRBJ2-1; D gene: -; CDR3 DNA: TGCGCCAGCAGCCAAGTGGACGGGATCGGTGAGCAGTTCTTC; CDR3 protein: CASSQVDGIGEQFF
V gene: TRBV28; clone size: -; J gene: TRBJ2-3; D gene: TRBD1; CDR3 DNA: TGTGCCAGCAGTCATCGACAGGGGGGTACAGATACGCAGTATTTT; CDR3 protein: CASSHRQGGTDTQYF
V gene: TRBV2; clone size: -; J gene: TRBJ2-1; D gene: -; CDR3 DNA: TGTGCCAGCGGGTCTTTAGACTGGAGATACAATGAGCAGTTCTTC; CDR3 protein: CASGSLDWRYNEQFF
V gene: TRBV10-1; clone size: -; J gene: TRBJ2-7; D gene: -; CDR3 DNA: TGCGCCAGCAGTGTAAGCCCGAGCTACGAGCAGTACTTC; CDR3 protein: CASSVSPSYEQYF
V gene: TRBV5-1; clone size: -; J gene: TRBJ2-3; D gene: -; CDR3 DNA: TGCGCCAGCAGCCGGACAAAGCCTAGCACAGATACGCAGTATTTT; CDR3 protein: CASSRTKPSTDTQYF
V gene: TRBV28; clone size: -; J gene: TRBJ1-1; D gene: TRBD1; CDR3 DNA: TGTGCCAGCAGTTTTTACCGGACAGGGGGCACTGAAGCTTTCTTT; CDR3 protein: CASSFYRTGGTEAFF
V gene: TRBV5-1; clone size: -; J gene: TRBJ2-5; D gene: TRBD1; CDR3 DNA: TGCGCCAGCAGCTTACAGGGGGTAGAGACCCAGTACTTC; CDR3 protein: CASSLQGVETQYF
V gene: TRBV2; clone size: few; J gene: TRBJ1-6; D gene: -; CDR3 DNA: TGTGCCAGCAGTAACTTGGCAGGGAGTTCACCCCTCCACTTT; CDR3 protein: CASSNLAGSSPLHF
V gene: TRBV14; clone size: -; J gene: TRBJ2-7; D gene: -; CDR3 DNA: TGTGCCAGCAGCCGTTATTACGAGCAGTACTTC; CDR3 protein: CASSRYYEQYF
V gene: TRBV9; clone size: -; J gene: TRBJ1-1; D gene: TRBD1; CDR3 DNA: TGTGCCAGCAGCGTCGGTGGGACAGGGCCCACTGAAGCTTTCTTT; CDR3 protein: CASSVGGTGPTEAFF
V gene: TRBV6-1; clone size: -; J gene: TRBJ1-2; D gene: -; CDR3 DNA: TGTGCCAGCAGAGGAGCGGGAGGCTACACCTTC; CDR3 protein: CASRGAGGYTF
V gene: TRBV7-2; clone size: -; J gene: TRBJ2-7; D gene: TRBD2; CDR3 DNA: TGTGCCAGCAGCCTCCGAGGAGTAGCGGGAAACGAGCAGTACTTC; CDR3 protein: CASSLRGVAGNEQYF
V gene: TRBV9; clone size: -; J gene: TRBJ2-2; D gene: -; CDR3 DNA: TGTGCCAGCAGCGTAAACAGGGATGGCACCGGGGAGCTGTTTTTT; CDR3 protein: CASSVNRDGTGELFF
V gene: TRBV10-3; clone size: once; J gene: TRBJ2-3; D gene: TRBD2; CDR3 DNA: TGTGCCATCAGTGGGACTAGCGGGATGGGTACGCAGTATTTT; CDR3 protein: CAISGTSGMGTQYF
V gene: TRBV6-6; clone size: -; J gene: TRBJ2-1; D gene: TRBD2; CDR3 DNA: TGTGCCAGCAGCCCCCCACTAGCGGGAGGCCACAATGAGCAGTTCTTC; CDR3 protein: CASSPPLAGGHNEQFF
V gene: TRBV19; clone size: -; J gene: TRBJ1-2; D gene: TRBD1; CDR3 DNA: TGTGCCAGTAGTCCCTCGGACAGGGGGCATGGCTACACCTTC; CDR3 protein: CASSPSDRGHGYTF
V gene: TRBV2; clone size: -; J gene: TRBJ2-3; D gene: TRBD2; CDR3 DNA: TGTGCCAGCAGTGTCTGGACTAGCGGGAGGGCCATGACAGATACGCAGTATTTT; CDR3 protein: CASSVWTSGRAMTDTQYF
V gene: TRBV10-3; clone size: -; J gene: TRBJ2-5; D gene: -; CDR3 DNA: TGTGCCATCAGTTGGACGGTGCAAGAGACCCAGTACTTC; CDR3 protein: CAISWTVQETQYF
V gene: TRBV5-4; clone size: -; J gene: TRBJ2-3; D gene: TRBD2; CDR3 DNA: TGTGCCAGCAGCCCGGGACTAGCGGGAGGCCCTAGCACAGATACGCAGTATTTT; CDR3 protein: CASSPGLAGGPSTDTQYF
V gene: TRBV6-1; clone size: -; J gene: TRBJ1-1; D gene: -; CDR3 DNA: TGTGCCAGCAAGATCGCAGGACGATTCGCTGAAGCTTTCTTT; CDR3 protein: CASKIAGRFAEAFF
V gene: TRBV5-1; clone size: once; J gene: TRBJ2-7; D gene: TRBD2; CDR3 DNA: TGCGCCAGCAGCTTGAGCGGGAAAACCTACGAGCAGTACTTC; CDR3 protein: CASSLSGKTYEQYF
V gene: TRBV10-3; clone size: -; J gene: TRBJ1-4; D gene: -; CDR3 DNA: TGTGCCATCAGTGAGTCGGGTAATGAAAAACTGTTTTTT; CDR3 protein: CAISESGNEKLFF
V gene: TRBV9; clone size: few; J gene: TRBJ2-7; D gene: -; CDR3 DNA: TGTGCCAGCAGCGTAGGAACCGGGCAGGGGGGAGTCCACGAGCAGTACTTC; CDR3 protein: CASSVGTGQGGVHEQYF
V gene: TRBV9; clone size: -; J gene: TRBJ2-1; D gene: TRBD2; CDR3 DNA: TGTGCCAGCAGCGTAGGCGGACTAGCGGGAGACTTTGAGCAGTTCTTC; CDR3 protein: CASSVGGLAGDFEQFF
V gene: TRBV7-9; clone size: -; J gene: TRBJ2-7; D gene: TRBD1; CDR3 DNA: TGTGCCAGCAGCTTGGGACAGGCCAGCGAGCAGTACTTC; CDR3 protein: CASSLGQASEQYF
V gene: TRBV29-1; clone size: -; J gene: TRBJ1-2; D gene: -; CDR3 DNA: TGCAGCGTTGCCGGGACTAACTATGGCTACACCTTC; CDR3 protein: CSVAGTNYGYTF
V gene: TRBV28; clone size: -; J gene: TRBJ1-2; D gene: -; CDR3 DNA: TGTGCCAGCAGTTTAGGACTCTATGGCTACACCTTC; CDR3 protein: CASSLGLYGYTF
V gene: TRBV19; clone size: -; J gene: TRBJ2-7; D gene: -; CDR3 DNA: TGTGCCAGTAGTACCCAAGGGGACGAGCAGTACTTC; CDR3 protein: CASSTQGDEQYF
V gene: TRBV5-6; clone size: -; J gene: TRBJ2-7; D gene: -; CDR3 DNA: TGTGCCAGCAGCTTGGTTTCTGGATACTACGAGCAGTACTTC; CDR3 protein: CASSLVSGYYEQYF
V gene: TRBV12-5; clone size: -; J gene: TRBJ2-7; D gene: -; CDR3 DNA: TGTGCTAGTGGCCCACCGAATGGGGACGAGCAGTACTTC; CDR3 protein: CASGPPNGDEQYF
V gene: TRBV18; clone size: -; J gene: TRBJ2-7; D gene: -; CDR3 DNA: TGTGCCAGCTCACCAAACAGTTACCCCTACGAGCAGTACTTC; CDR3 protein: CASSPNSYPYEQYF
V gene: TRBV7-3; clone size: once; J gene: TRBJ2-7; D gene: -; CDR3 DNA: TGTGCCAGCAGCCTCCAGGGTAGTAGAAGCGAGCAGTACTTC; CDR3 protein: CASSLQGSRSEQYF
V gene: TRBV5-1; clone size: -; J gene: TRBJ2-3; D gene: TRBD1; CDR3 DNA: TGCGCCAGCAGCTTGGGGACAGGGTACTCAGATACGCAGTATTTT; CDR3 protein: CASSLGTGYSDTQYF
V gene: TRBV4-1; clone size: -; J gene: TRBJ2-7; D gene: -; CDR3 DNA: TGCGCCAGCAGCCTTACTGCCCAACAGGGTTTTTCCTACGAGCAGTACTTC; CDR3 protein: CASSLTAQQGFSYEQYF
V gene: TRBV10-3; clone size: -; J gene: TRBJ2-5; D gene: -; CDR3 DNA: TGTGCCATCAGTGATGTTTCCCCTGGGGAGACCCAGTACTTC; CDR3 protein: CAISDVSPGETQYF
V gene: TRBV6-1; clone size: -; J gene: TRBJ1-2; D gene: -; CDR3 DNA: TGTGCCAGCAAGAGCCTTAACTATGGCTACACCTTC; CDR3 protein: CASKSLNYGYTF
V gene: TRBV19; clone size: -; J gene: TRBJ1-1; D gene: -; CDR3 DNA: TGTGCCAGTAAAAGAGGGGTGAACACTGAAGCTTTCTTT; CDR3 protein: CASKRGVNTEAFF
V gene: TRBV7-9; clone size: -; J gene: TRBJ2-7; D gene: -; CDR3 DNA: TGTGCCAGCAGCTTAGATCCGGGCCCCTACGAGCAGTACTTC; CDR3 protein: CASSLDPGPYEQYF
V gene: TRBV18; clone size: -; J gene: TRBJ1-1; D gene: -; CDR3 DNA: TGTGCCAGCTCACCTATAGGAAAAGAAGCTTTCTTT; CDR3 protein: CASSPIGKEAFF
V gene: TRBV30; clone size: -; J gene: TRBJ2-7; D gene: TRBD1; CDR3 DNA: TGTGCCTGGACGACCCTGACAGGGTACTTCCTTTTC; CDR3 protein: CAWTTLTGYFLF
V gene: TRBV28; clone size: -; J gene: TRBJ1-2; D gene: -; CDR3 DNA: TGTGCCAGCAGTATCGACGGAGGAAGGTATCGGGGCTACACCTTC; CDR3 protein: CASSIDGGRYRGYTF
V gene: TRBV7-9; clone size: once; J gene: TRBJ2-1; D gene: -; CDR3 DNA: TGTGCCAGCAGCTTAATTCGGAGAGTGACGGGCAATGAGCAGTTCTTC; CDR3 protein: CASSLIRRVTGNEQFF
V gene: TRBV30; clone size: -; J gene: TRBJ1-5; D gene: TRBD1; CDR3 DNA: TGTGCCTGGAGTGCAGGGACAGGGGGAAATCAGCCCCAGCATTTT; CDR3 protein: CAWSAGTGGNQPQHF
V gene: TRBV11-2; clone size: -; J gene: TRBJ1-1; D gene: -; CDR3 DNA: TGTGCCAGCAGCTTAGAGAGAGGTACGGGGGCTTTCTTT; CDR3 protein: CASSLERGTGAFF
V gene: TRBV28; clone size: once; J gene: TRBJ1-6; D gene: TRBD1; CDR3 DNA: TGTGCCAGCAGTTCCCCGGGACAGGGGGCGTCACCCCTCCACTTT; CDR3 protein: CASSSPGQGASPLHF
V gene: TRBV28; clone size: -; J gene: TRBJ1-5; D gene: -; CDR3 DNA: TGTGCCAGCAGTTCCGCTCCGGGGGTCAATAGCAATCAGCCCCAGCATTTT; CDR3 protein: CASSSAPGVNSNQPQHF
V gene: TRBV30; clone size: -; J gene: TRBJ1-2; D gene: -; CDR3 DNA: TGTGCCTGGAGTTCGGGCTTCTATGGCTACACCTTC; CDR3 protein: CAWSSGFYGYTF